This entry is about one T cell receptor (beta chain). This clonotype came up many times. It lacks a known antigen. The sample holds no much larger clone one base away, and base qualities are not on file. These data are taken from a study of CD8 T cells in ankylosing spondylitis (dated by TCRdb to 2016 to 2017). For the study in its entirety: To find TCR variants linked to disease, the study profiled T cell receptor beta repertoires in ankylosing spondylitis patients and healthy donors. In total, the full study cohort was made up of about 110 healthy donors and 25 or so ankylosing spondylitis patients. Peripheral blood was sampled, and synovial fluid was also collected from ankylosing spondylitis patients.

Summary of the overall study and its limitations: The disease-linked clones were reported as significantly enriched in matched synovial fluid samples from ankylosing spondylitis patients. Some TCR beta motif variants had previously been reported in synovial fluid and blood of reactive arthritis patients, which suggested common disease-initiation mechanisms. The disease-linked clones had a CD8+ phenotype and were found at relatively low frequencies in peripheral blood. Blood from ankylosing spondylitis patients appeared to be characterized by a TCR beta motif made up of eight highly homologous amino acid variants.

Including the terminal cysteine and phenylalanine, the CDR3 comprises 13 residues. Left in the record is the CDR3 DNA by itself, 39 bases read in frame from the first base. Sequences SGHRS (CDR1) and YFSETQ (CDR2) are obtained from the germline V gene. Trimming takes 0 bases from V and 6 bases from J, and the germline ends sit 7 bases apart. Sequencing took place on an Illumina HiSeq 2500. Quantitative 5'-RACE with molecular barcodes was the method used to prepare the TCR beta libraries. Regarding the original processing steps: To identify disease-linked TCR variants, a new computational method was used, one built on a probabilistic model of VDJ rearrangement. TCRdb redid the processing of the public reads, applying fastp at Q25 and MiXCR, and retained in-frame beta chains. Duplicate CDR3 protein sequences are folded into a single record with the most common DNA and genes. The V and J calls reflect TCRdb's pipeline rather than the authors' work. In this sample the table shows some 250,000 distinct CDR3 sequences, around 10% of which occur a single time. In total, the top ten clones hold 5.5% to 8% of the sample.

Material for sequencing was blood, either unsorted or a sorted T cell fraction (not recorded which). The chain employs TRBV5-1 and TRBJ2-1; TRBD2 is a weak D gene call, 6 bases matching. The origin of this receptor is a male donor with ankylosing spondylitis or in good health (not recorded which). The encoded CDR3 is CASSLGLVNEQFF. At the DNA level, the sequence is TGCGCCAGCAGCTTGGGACTAGTCAATGAGCAGTTCTTC.